The source of this TCR beta chain is a study of blood T cells in healthy people across ages. Ten milliliters of peripheral blood were drawn from each donor into EDTA-treated tubes. Sample-barcoded 5' priming and a J-beta primer mix drove a second PCR of 7 to 11 cycles. Via MiXCR, TCRdb re-called the 5' RACE reads, giving one row per CDR3 protein. The data contain some 1.5 million distinct CDR3 sequences, 28% of them seen just once; the ten biggest clones take up 7.7%. General study findings and limits: Strongly correlated with naive T cell percentage was TCR beta diversity.

Remarks on this clonotype: As yet, its antigen is unknown.

Between the trimmed V and J ends, which lost 4 bases and 2 bases, there was a span of 13 bases. The germline V gene has CDR1 SGHRS and CDR2 YFSETQ. The CDR3 is made up of 15 amino acids. This TCR was sampled from a woman aged 25-40 years in good health. The V call is TRBV5-1, the J call TRBJ1-3, with D possibly matching TRBD1 (5 bases). Sequenced sample: blood. This chain's CDR3 is CASSPGGTTGNTIYF. The CDR3 DNA follows: TGCGCCAGCAGCCCCGGGGGGACGACTGGAAACACCATATATTTT.